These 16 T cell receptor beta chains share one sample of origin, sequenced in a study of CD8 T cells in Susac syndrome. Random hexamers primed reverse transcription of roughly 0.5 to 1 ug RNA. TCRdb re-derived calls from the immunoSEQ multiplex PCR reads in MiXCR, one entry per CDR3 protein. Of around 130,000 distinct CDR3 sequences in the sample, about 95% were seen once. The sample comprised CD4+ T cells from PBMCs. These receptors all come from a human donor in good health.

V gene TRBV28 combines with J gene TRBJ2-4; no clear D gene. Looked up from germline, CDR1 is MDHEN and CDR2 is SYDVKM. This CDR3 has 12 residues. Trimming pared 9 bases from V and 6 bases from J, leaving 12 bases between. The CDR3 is CARSSRRNIQYF. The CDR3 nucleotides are TGTGCCAGATCGTCCCGAAGAAACATTCAGTACTTC.

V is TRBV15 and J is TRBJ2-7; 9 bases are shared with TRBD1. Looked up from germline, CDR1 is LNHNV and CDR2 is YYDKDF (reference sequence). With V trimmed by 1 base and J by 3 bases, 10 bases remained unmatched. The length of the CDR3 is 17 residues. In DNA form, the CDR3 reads TGTGCCACCAGCAGAGGCCCGGACAGGGGCGGAGGCTACGAGCAGTACTTC. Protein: CATSRGPDRGGGYEQYF.

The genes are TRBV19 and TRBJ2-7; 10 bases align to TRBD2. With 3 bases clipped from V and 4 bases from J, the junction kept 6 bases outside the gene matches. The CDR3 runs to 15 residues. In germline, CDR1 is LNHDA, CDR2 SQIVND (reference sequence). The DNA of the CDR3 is TGTGCCAGTAGTATTCTTGCTAGCGGGAGTTACGAGCAGTACTTC. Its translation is CASSILASGSYEQYF.

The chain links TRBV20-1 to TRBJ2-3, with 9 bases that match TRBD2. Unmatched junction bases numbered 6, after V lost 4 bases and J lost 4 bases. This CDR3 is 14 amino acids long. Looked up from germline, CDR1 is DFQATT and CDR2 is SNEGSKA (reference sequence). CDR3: CSANPSGIPDTQYF. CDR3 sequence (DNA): TGCAGTGCTAATCCTAGCGGGATACCAGATACGCAGTATTTT.

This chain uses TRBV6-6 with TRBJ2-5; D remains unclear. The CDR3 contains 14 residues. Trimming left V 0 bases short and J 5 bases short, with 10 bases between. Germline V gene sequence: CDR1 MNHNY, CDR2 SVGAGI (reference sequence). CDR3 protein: CASSYSKWQETQYF. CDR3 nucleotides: TGTGCCAGCAGTTACTCGAAATGGCAGGAGACCCAGTACTTC.

CDR3 in amino acids: CASSPPQAYEQYF. The CDR3 nucleotides read TGTGCCAGCTCACCACCTCAGGCCTACGAGCAGTACTTC. V is TRBV18 and J is TRBJ2-7; no reliable D call. Germline lookup yields CDR1 KGHSH and CDR2 LQKENI. V was pared by 0 bases and J by 2 bases, with 5 bases between. There are 13 residues in the CDR3.

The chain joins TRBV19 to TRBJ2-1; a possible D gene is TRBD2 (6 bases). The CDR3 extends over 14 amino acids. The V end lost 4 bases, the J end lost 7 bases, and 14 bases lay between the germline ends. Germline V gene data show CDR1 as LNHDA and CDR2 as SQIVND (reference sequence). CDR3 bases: TGTGCCAGTAGTACGTCCCGGGGGATGAATGAGCAGTTCTTC. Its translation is CASSTSRGMNEQFF. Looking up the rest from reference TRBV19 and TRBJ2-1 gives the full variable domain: DGGITQSPKYLFRKEGQNVTLSCEQNLNHDAMYWYRQDPGQGLRLIYYSQIVNDFQKGDIAEGYSVSREKKESFPLTVTSAQKNPTAFYLCASSTSRGMNEQFFGPGTRLTVL.

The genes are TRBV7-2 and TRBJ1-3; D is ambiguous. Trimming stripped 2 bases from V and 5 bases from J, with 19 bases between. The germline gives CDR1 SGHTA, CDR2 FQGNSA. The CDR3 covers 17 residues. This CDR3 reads CASSLSYVEAARNTIYF. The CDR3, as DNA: TGTGCCAGCAGCTTATCTTATGTGGAAGCCGCTCGAAACACCATATATTTT.

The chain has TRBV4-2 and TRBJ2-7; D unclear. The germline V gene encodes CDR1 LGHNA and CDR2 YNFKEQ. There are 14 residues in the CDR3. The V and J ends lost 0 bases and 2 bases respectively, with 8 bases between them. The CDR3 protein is CASSQESRPYEQYF. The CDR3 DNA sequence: TGTGCCAGCAGCCAAGAATCACGACCCTACGAGCAGTACTTC.

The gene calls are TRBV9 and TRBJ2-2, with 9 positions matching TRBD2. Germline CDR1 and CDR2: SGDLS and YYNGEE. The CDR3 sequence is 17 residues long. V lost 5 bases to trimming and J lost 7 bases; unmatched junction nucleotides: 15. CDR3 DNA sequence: TGTGCCAGCAGACCGGGGCGGGAGGGCCATTCTATCGGGGAGCTGTTTTTT. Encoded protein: CASRPGREGHSIGELFF. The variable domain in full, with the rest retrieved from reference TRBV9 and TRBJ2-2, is DSGVTQTPKHLITATGQRVTLRCSPRSGDLSVYWYQQSLDQGLQFLIQYYNGEERAKGNILERFSAQQFPDLHSELNLSSLELGDSALYFCASRPGREGHSIGELFFGEGSRLTVL.

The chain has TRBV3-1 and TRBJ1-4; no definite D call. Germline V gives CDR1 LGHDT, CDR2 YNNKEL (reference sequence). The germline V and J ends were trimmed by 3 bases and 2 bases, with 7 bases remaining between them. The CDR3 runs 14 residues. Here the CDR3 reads CASSQGSTNEKLFF. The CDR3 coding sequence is TGTGCCAGCAGCCAGGGATCCACTAATGAAAAACTGTTTTTT. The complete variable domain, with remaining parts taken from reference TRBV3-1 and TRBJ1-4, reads DTAVSQTPKYLVTQMGNDKSIKCEQNLGHDTMYWYKQDSKKFLKIMFSYNNKELIINETVPNRFSPKSPDKAHLNLHINSLELGDSAVYFCASSQGSTNEKLFFGSGTQLSVL.

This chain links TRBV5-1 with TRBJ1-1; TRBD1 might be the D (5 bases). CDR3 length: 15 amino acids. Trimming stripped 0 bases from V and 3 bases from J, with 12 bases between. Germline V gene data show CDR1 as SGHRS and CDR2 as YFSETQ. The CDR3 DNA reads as TGCGCCAGCAGCTTGGTCGGGGGAAGGGACACTGAAGCTTTCTTT. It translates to CASSLVGGRDTEAFF.

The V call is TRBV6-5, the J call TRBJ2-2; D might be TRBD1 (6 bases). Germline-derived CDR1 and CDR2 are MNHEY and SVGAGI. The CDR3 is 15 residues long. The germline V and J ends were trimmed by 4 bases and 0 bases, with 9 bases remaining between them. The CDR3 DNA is TGTGCCAGCAGTTCCCGGACAGCGAACACCGGGGAGCTGTTTTTT. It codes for CASSSRTANTGELFF.

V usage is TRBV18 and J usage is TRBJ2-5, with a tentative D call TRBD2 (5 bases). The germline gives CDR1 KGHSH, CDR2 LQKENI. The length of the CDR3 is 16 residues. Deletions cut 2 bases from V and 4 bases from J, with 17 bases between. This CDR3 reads CASSPSMTAGGETQYF. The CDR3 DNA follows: TGTGCCAGCTCACCAAGCATGACCGCTGGAGGAGAGACCCAGTACTTC.

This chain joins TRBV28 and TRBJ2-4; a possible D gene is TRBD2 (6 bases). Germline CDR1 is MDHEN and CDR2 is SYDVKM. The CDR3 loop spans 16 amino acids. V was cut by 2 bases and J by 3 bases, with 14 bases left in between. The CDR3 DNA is TGTGCCAGCAGTTTACCTCCCGGGCGGGACAAAAACATTCAGTACTTC. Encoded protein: CASSLPPGRDKNIQYF.

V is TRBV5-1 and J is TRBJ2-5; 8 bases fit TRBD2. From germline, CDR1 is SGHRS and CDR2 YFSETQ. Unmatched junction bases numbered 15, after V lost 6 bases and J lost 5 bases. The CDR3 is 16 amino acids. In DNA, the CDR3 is TGCGCCAGCAAGGGAAGAAGCGGGAGTAGAGCTGAGACCCAGTACTTC. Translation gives CASKGRSGSRAETQYF.